Below are 26 T cell receptor beta chains sequenced from a single sample in a study of blood T cell repertoires in COVID-19. Profiling relied on immunoSEQ multiplex PCR, and the TCRdb table lists in-frame clones only, not all of them. The sample contains 150,000 to 200,000 clones, about 79% of which appear only once. The sequencing input was peripheral blood. The source of these receptors is a woman aged 70 to 79 with acute or convalescent COVID-19.

This chain connects TRBV19 to TRBJ2-5, with 7 positions matching TRBD1. J was trimmed by 0 bases and V by 10 bases; bases with no gene match: 11. This CDR3 is built from 15 residues. Germline V gives CDR1 LNHDA, CDR2 SQIVND (reference sequence). CDR3 sequence reads: CATTPGGMYQETQYF. CDR3 bases: TGTGCCACAACCCCAGGGGGAATGTACCAAGAGACCCAGTACTTC. The full variable domain, in which reference TRBV19 and TRBJ2-5 provide the parts outside the CDR3, is DGGITQSPKYLFRKEGQNVTLSCEQNLNHDAMYWYRQDPGQGLRLIYYSQIVNDFQKGDIAEGYSVSREKKESFPLTVTSAQKNPTAFYLCATTPGGMYQETQYFGPGTRLLVL.

This clone was seen a few times. This chain links TRBV5-1 with TRBJ2-3; D ambiguous. The ends were cut back, 5 bases at V and 0 bases at J, with 13 bases in the middle. The CDR3 is 15 residues long. The germline V gene encodes CDR1 SGHRS and CDR2 YFSETQ. CDR3 protein: CASSVSVVSTDTQYF. Written as DNA, the CDR3 is TGCGCCAGCAGTGTGTCCGTAGTTAGCACAGATACGCAGTATTTT. Full variable domain (rest looked up from reference TRBV5-1 and TRBJ2-3): KAGVTQTPRYLIKTRGQQVTLSCSPISGHRSVSWYQQTPGQGLQFLFEYFSETQRNKGNFPGRFSGRQFSNSRSEMNVSTLELGDSALYLCASSVSVVSTDTQYFGPGTRLTVL.

This clone showed up just a few times. The chain recombines TRBV2 with TRBJ1-1; no clear D. Germline-derived CDR1 and CDR2 are SNHLY and FYNNEI. CDR3 length equals 15 residues. The V gene lost 6 bases and the J gene lost 3 bases, with 17 bases spanning the gap. The CDR3 loop reads CASSQTIRVDTEAFF. DNA for the CDR3: TGTGCCAGCAGCCAAACTATTCGGGTGGACACTGAAGCTTTCTTT.

This sequence joins TRBV11-2 and TRBJ1-2, with 7 bases that match TRBD1. With V trimmed by 3 bases and J by 8 bases, 6 bases remained unmatched. The CDR3 is 13 residues long. CDR1 and CDR2 (germline): SGHAT, FQNNGV. CDR3 amino acids: CASSFYRGGGYTF. CDR3 bases: TGTGCCAGCAGCTTTTACAGGGGTGGGGGCTACACCTTC.

This chain links TRBV19 with TRBJ1-5; D is perhaps TRBD1 (6 bases). Germline CDR1 reads LNHDA; CDR2 reads SQIVND (reference sequence). V was clipped by 6 bases and J by 4 bases, with 16 bases between them. The CDR3 contains 15 residues. The CDR3 protein is CASRTSNRANQPQHF. The CDR3 DNA follows: TGTGCCAGTAGGACAAGTAACAGGGCAAATCAGCCCCAGCATTTT.

V is TRBV2 and J is TRBJ1-1; TRBD1 matches 7 bases. Trimming at V came to 6 bases and at J to 4 bases, leaving 5 bases not matched to a gene. CDR1 is SNHLY, CDR2 FYNNEI, per germline. The CDR3 is made up of 13 amino acids. As DNA, the CDR3 is TGTGCCAGCAGGACAGGGCTAACCACTGAAGCTTTCTTT. Translating it yields CASRTGLTTEAFF.

J is TRBJ2-2 and V is TRBV29-1; TRBD1 is a possible D gene (5 bases). Germline V gene lookup returns CDR1 SQVTM and CDR2 ANQGSEA. This CDR3 has 18 residues. Trimming removed 5 bases from V and 0 bases from J, with 22 bases in between. CDR3 coding DNA: TGCAGCGTTTCTTGGATAAACGACAGTTCTGCGAACACCGGGGAGCTGTTTTTT. It yields the protein CSVSWINDSSANTGELFF.

This chain joins TRBV11-1 and TRBJ2-5, with a tentative D call TRBD1 (6 bases). Germline V CDR1 and CDR2: SGHAT, FQDESV (reference sequence). The germline V and J ends were trimmed by 5 bases and 1 base, with 14 bases remaining between them. The CDR3 extends over 15 amino acids. CDR3 in amino acids: CASSVDSLPQETQYF. CDR3 DNA: TGTGCCAGCAGCGTGGACAGTCTCCCCCAAGAGACCCAGTACTTC.

This clone showed up just a few times. Distinct nucleotide sequences in the sample also encode this CDR3. The rearrangement links TRBV11-3 to TRBJ2-1, with 9 nucleotides matching TRBD2. V lost 3 bases, J lost 5 bases, and 2 bases stayed unmatched. The CDR3 has 14 residues. CDR1 and CDR2 from the germline V gene are SGHNT and YENEEA. This CDR3 reads CASSFSGGDNEQFF. CDR3 sequence (DNA): TGTGCCAGCAGCTTTAGCGGGGGTGACAATGAGCAGTTCTTC.

The chain has TRBV7-9 and TRBJ2-2; 8 bases align to TRBD2. Germline V gene sequence: CDR1 SEHNR, CDR2 FQNEAQ (reference sequence). This CDR3 has 14 amino acids. After removal of 5 bases from V and 10 bases from J, the junction contained 9 bases not matched to a gene. CDR3 residues: CASSVPVSGMELFF. The CDR3 DNA sequence: TGTGCCAGCAGCGTGCCCGTTAGCGGGATGGAGCTGTTTTTT.

This chain connects TRBV3-1 (or the pseudogene TRBV3-2) to TRBJ1-2; D is possibly TRBD1 (5 bases). Germline V gene data show CDR1 as LGHDT and CDR2 as YNNKEL (reference sequence). The V end was cut by 2 bases, the J end by 6 bases, with 7 bases between. The CDR3 is 12 amino acids. The CDR3, as DNA: TGTGCCAGCAGCCAACCAGGGCATGGCTACACCTTC. Amino acids: CASSQPGHGYTF.

The chain has TRBV7-3 and TRBJ1-6; D remains unclear. Germline V gives CDR1 SGHTA, CDR2 FQGTGA. With 5 bases removed from V and 8 bases from J, the gap between germline ends came to 13 bases. The CDR3 runs to 14 residues. CDR3 DNA: TGTGCCAGCAGCCTCGAATCCACGGATTCACCCCTCCACTTT. Residues: CASSLESTDSPLHF.

V and J are TRBV6-6 and TRBJ2-7, with 9 bases that match TRBD1. The CDR3 is 15 residues long. Germline assignment: CDR1 MNHNY and CDR2 SVGAGI (reference sequence). Losses at the gene ends were 1 base for V and 5 bases for J; bases not matched to a gene: 6. CDR3 DNA: TGTGCCAGCAGTTACTACCGGGACAGGGTCGACGAGCAGTACTTC. Protein product: CASSYYRDRVDEQYF.

V usage is TRBV2 and J usage is TRBJ1-1; weak D call: TRBD1 (6 bases). V was cut by 4 bases and J by 4 bases, with 13 bases left in between. CDR3 length: 14 residues. Germline CDR1 and CDR2: SNHLY and FYNNEI. The CDR3 coding sequence is TGTGCCAGCAGTGCACAGGGTCTGAGCACTGAAGCTTTCTTT. Its translation is CASSAQGLSTEAFF.

The J gene is TRBJ2-6, the V gene TRBV9; 12 nucleotides align to TRBD1. The trim removed 4 bases at V and 0 bases at J, leaving 5 bases unmatched. Germline loops: CDR1 SGDLS, CDR2 YYNGEE. This CDR3 comprises 18 residues. Here the CDR3 reads CASSLGQGAISGANVLTF. In DNA, the CDR3 is TGTGCCAGCAGCTTGGGACAGGGGGCCATCTCTGGGGCCAACGTCCTGACTTTC.

This CDR3 reads CSAGVGDRGEKLFF. The CDR3 DNA sequence: TGCAGCGCCGGAGTAGGGGACAGGGGCGAAAAACTGTTTTTT. The chain employs TRBV29-1 and TRBJ1-4; TRBD1 matches at 10 bases. Germline V CDR1 and CDR2: SQVTM, ANQGSEA. This CDR3 is 14 amino acids long. V lost 7 bases, J lost 8 bases, and 10 bases stayed unmatched.

This chain links TRBV7-2 with TRBJ2-7, with 7 positions matching TRBD2. Per the germline V gene, CDR1 is SGHTA and CDR2 is FQGNSA. The V segment lost 5 bases and the J segment 1 base; nucleotides outside the gene matches: 8. The CDR3 totals 15 residues. The CDR3 loop reads CASSAGGGLSYEQYF. CDR3 DNA: TGTGCCAGCAGCGCCGGGGGAGGGTTATCCTACGAGCAGTACTTC.

The genes are TRBV3-1 (or the pseudogene TRBV3-2) and TRBJ2-5; 9 nucleotides line up with TRBD2. The CDR3 consists of 14 residues. CDR1 and CDR2 from the germline V gene are LGHDT and YNNKEL (reference sequence). The junction had 6 bases not matched to a gene; V was cut back by 5 bases and J by 5 bases. CDR3 amino acids: CASSLSGGPETQYF. CDR3 DNA: TGTGCCAGCAGCTTGAGCGGGGGGCCCGAGACCCAGTACTTC.

V gene TRBV18 combines with J gene TRBJ2-7; 9 nucleotides align to TRBD1. Trimming removed 4 bases from V and 0 bases from J; junction bases left unmatched: 4. The germline CDR1 and CDR2 sequences are KGHSH and LQKENI. This CDR3 has 15 amino acids. CDR3 protein: CASSQSQGASYEQYF. CDR3 bases: TGTGCCAGCTCACAGTCACAGGGGGCCTCCTACGAGCAGTACTTC. Together with reference TRBV18 and TRBJ2-7, the CDR3 gives the full variable domain: NAGVMQNPRHLVRRRGQEARLRCSPMKGHSHVYWYRQLPEEGLKFMVYLQKENIIDESGMPKERFSAEFPKEGPSILRIQQVVRGDSAAYFCASSQSQGASYEQYFGPGTRLTVT.

The J gene is TRBJ2-7, the V gene TRBV19; 9 nucleotides line up with TRBD2. CDR1 and CDR2 from the germline V gene are LNHDA and SQIVND (reference sequence). The CDR3 covers 16 residues. Trimming took 5 bases from V and 2 from J; bases not matched to a gene: 10. CDR3 loop: CASSFRLAVETYEQYF. The CDR3 DNA follows: TGTGCCAGTAGTTTCCGACTAGCGGTGGAAACCTACGAGCAGTACTTC.

This clone was seen more than once but under ten times. The CDR3 coding sequence is TGTGCCAGTACCTTTGACGTGGACTCCGGGGGGTCCTTTGAAGCTTTCTTT. As protein: CASTFDVDSGGSFEAFF. J is TRBJ1-1 and V is TRBV19, with a possible D match to TRBD1 (5 bases). Trimming removed 7 bases from V and 7 bases from J, with 28 bases in between. The CDR3 spans 17 residues. The germline V gene has CDR1 LNHDA and CDR2 SQIVND (reference sequence).

V gene TRBV12-3 or TRBV12-4 combines with J gene TRBJ1-2; maybe TRBD1 (5 bases). CDR3 length equals 13 residues. Trimming took off 6 bases at V and 5 bases at J, with 13 bases between the two ends. CDR3 in amino acids: CASSYDRKYGYTF. The CDR3 region has the DNA TGTGCCAGCAGCTACGACAGAAAATATGGCTACACCTTC.

The table lists this clone with a few counts. The chain combines TRBV2 with TRBJ2-1; maybe TRBD2 (6 bases). The V end was cut by 6 bases, the J end by 9 bases, with 12 bases between. The CDR3 consists of 12 residues. Germline CDR1 reads SNHLY; CDR2 reads FYNNEI. CDR3: CASRIRLVEQFF. In DNA, the CDR3 is TGTGCCAGCAGAATCAGACTAGTTGAGCAGTTCTTC. The complete variable domain, with remaining parts taken from reference TRBV2 and TRBJ2-1, reads EPEVTQTPSHQVTQMGQEVILRCVPISNHLYFYWYRQILGQKVEFLVSFYNNEISEKSEIFDDQFSVERPDGSNFTLKIRSTKLEDSAMYFCASRIRLVEQFFGPGTRLTVL.

J is TRBJ1-2 and V is TRBV5-6; D remains unclear. Per germline, CDR1 SGHDT and CDR2 YYEEEE. Trimming shortened V by 4 bases and J by 7 bases, and 17 bases separated the two germline ends. The CDR3 has 14 amino acids. CDR3 in DNA: TGTGCCAGCAGCCTCCCGGCTTCGGCGGGTGGCTACACCTTC. This codes for CASSLPASAGGYTF.

The chain uses TRBV7-2 and TRBJ2-2; 13 nucleotides match TRBD2. The germline CDR1 and CDR2 sequences are SGHTA and FQGNSA. This CDR3 has 15 amino acids. The V segment lost 5 bases and the J segment 9 bases; nucleotides outside the gene matches: 6. CDR3 bases: TGTGCCAGCAGCCAAGGACTAGCGGGAGCGAGGGAGCTGTTTTTT. It yields the protein CASSQGLAGARELFF.

This clone was picked up one time. The chain recombines TRBV4-1 with TRBJ2-1, with 10 bases that match TRBD2. The CDR3 is made up of 14 amino acids. In germline, CDR1 is MGHRA, CDR2 YSYEKL. V was clipped by 6 bases and J by 5 bases; unmatched bases: 4. The CDR3 DNA reads as TGCGCCAGCAGTCTAGCGGGAGTGGACAATGAGCAGTTCTTC. Translating gives CASSLAGVDNEQFF.